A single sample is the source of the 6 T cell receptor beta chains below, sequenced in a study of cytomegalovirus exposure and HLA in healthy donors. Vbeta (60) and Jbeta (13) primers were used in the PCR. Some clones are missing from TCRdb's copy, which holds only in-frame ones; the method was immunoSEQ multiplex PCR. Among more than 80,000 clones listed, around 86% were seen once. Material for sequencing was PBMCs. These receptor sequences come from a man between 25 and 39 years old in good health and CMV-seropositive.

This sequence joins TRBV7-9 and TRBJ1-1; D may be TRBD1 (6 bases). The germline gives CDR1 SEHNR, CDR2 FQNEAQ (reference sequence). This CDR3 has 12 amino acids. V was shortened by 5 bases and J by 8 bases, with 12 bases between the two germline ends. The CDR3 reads CASSATQGEAFF. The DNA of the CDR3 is TGTGCCAGCAGCGCAACCCAGGGGGAAGCTTTCTTT.

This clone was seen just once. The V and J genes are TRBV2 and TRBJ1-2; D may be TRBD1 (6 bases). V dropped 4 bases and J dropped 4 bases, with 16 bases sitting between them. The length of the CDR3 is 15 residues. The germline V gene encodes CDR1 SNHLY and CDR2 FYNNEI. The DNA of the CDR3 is TGTGCCAGCAGTGTTGGACAGACGACCCTCTATGGCTACACCTTC. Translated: CASSVGQTTLYGYTF. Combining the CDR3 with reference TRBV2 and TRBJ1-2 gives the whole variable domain EPEVTQTPSHQVTQMGQEVILRCVPISNHLYFYWYRQILGQKVEFLVSFYNNEISEKSEIFDDQFSVERPDGSNFTLKIRSTKLEDSAMYFCASSVGQTTLYGYTFGSGTRLTVV.

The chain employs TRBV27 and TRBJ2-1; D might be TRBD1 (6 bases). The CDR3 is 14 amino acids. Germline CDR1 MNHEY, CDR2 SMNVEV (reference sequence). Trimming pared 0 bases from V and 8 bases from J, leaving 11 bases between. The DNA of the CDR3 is TGTGCCAGCAGTTTATCGGGGGCGTTGTATGAGCAGTTCTTC. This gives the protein CASSLSGALYEQFF.

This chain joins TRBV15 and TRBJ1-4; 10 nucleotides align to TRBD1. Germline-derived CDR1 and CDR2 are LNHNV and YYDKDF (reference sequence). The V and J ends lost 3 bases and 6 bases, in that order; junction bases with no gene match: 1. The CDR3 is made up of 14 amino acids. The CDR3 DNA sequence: TGTGCCACCAGCAGTGGGACAGGGGATGAAAAACTGTTTTTT. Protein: CATSSGTGDEKLFF. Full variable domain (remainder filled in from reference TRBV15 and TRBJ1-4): DAMVIQNPRYQVTQFGKPVTLSCSQTLNHNVMYWYQQKSSQAPKLLFHYYDKDFNNEADTPDNFQSRRPNTSFCFLDIRSPGLGDTAMYLCATSSGTGDEKLFFGSGTQLSVL.

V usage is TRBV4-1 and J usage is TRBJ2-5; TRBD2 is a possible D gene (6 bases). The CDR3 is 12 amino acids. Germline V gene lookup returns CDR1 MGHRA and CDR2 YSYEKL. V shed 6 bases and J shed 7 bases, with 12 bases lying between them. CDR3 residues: CASSRGLGTQYF. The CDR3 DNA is TGCGCCAGCAGTCGGGGGTTAGGGACCCAGTACTTC.

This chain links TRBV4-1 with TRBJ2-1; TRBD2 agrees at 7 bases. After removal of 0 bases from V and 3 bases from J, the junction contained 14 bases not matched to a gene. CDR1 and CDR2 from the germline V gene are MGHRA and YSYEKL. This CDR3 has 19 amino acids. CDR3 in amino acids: CASSQDWFRAGVSYNEQFF. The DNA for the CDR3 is TGCGCCAGCAGCCAAGATTGGTTTAGGGCGGGGGTTAGCTACAATGAGCAGTTCTTC.